Given below is one T cell receptor beta chain in context. The data derive from a study of blood T cell repertoires in COVID-19. Study-level information: There were acute and convalescent COVID-19 samples, and they came from the United States, Italy and Spain.

In the original processing: Amplification of reference gene primers was used by the study to estimate nucleated cell counts. Clones were sequenced by immunoSEQ multiplex PCR, and TCRdb holds only the in-frame ones, with some missing. The DNA was the basis for D and trimming; V, J and clone size are from that table. The sample comprises about 69,000 clones, more than 70% of which are singletons, and approximately 45% rests with the top ten. The CDR3 totals 17 residues. V lost 5 bases to trimming and J lost 0 bases; unmatched junction nucleotides: 7. Germline-derived CDR1 and CDR2 are SGHRS and YFSETQ.

The source is a human donor in a cohort sampled during active COVID-19. The chain recombines TRBV5-1 with TRBJ1-4, with TRBD1 matching 10 bases. The sequencing input was peripheral blood. The CDR3 loop is CASRAGTGDPTNEKLFF. CDR3 nucleotides: TGCGCCAGCAGGGCCGGGACAGGGGATCCAACTAATGAAAAACTGTTTTTT.